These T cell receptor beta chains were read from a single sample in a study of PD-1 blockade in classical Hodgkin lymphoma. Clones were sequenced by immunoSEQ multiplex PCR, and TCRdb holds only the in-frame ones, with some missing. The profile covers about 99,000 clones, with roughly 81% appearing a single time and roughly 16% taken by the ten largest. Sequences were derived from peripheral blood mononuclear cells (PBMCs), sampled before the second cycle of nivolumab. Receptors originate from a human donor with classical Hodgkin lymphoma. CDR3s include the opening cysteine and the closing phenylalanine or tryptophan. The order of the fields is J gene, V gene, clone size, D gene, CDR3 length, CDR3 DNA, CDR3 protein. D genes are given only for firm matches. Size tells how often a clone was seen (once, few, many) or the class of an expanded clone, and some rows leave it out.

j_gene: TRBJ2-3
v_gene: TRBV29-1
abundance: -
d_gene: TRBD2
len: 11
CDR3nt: TGCAGCGTGGGACTAGCGGGTACGCAGTATTTT
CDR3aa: CSVGLAGTQYF

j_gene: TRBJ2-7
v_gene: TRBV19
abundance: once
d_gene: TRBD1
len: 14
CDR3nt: TGTGCCAGTAGTAGGGACAGAAAGGGATACGAGCAGTACTTC
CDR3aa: CASSRDRKGYEQYF

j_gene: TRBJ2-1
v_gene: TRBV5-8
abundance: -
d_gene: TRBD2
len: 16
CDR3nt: TGTGCCAGCAGCTTGGCCGTGACTAGCGCTTACAATGAGCAGTTCTTC
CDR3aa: CASSLAVTSAYNEQFF

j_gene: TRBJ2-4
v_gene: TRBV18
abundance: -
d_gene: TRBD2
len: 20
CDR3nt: TGTGCCAGCTCACCAGAACTAGCGGGAGTCGGAGGGGCGGCCAAAAACATTCAGTACTTC
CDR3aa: CASSPELAGVGGAAKNIQYF

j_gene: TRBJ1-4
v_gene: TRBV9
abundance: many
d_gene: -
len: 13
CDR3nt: TGTGCCAGCAGCGCGTCAGGGAATGAAAAACTGTTTTTT
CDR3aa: CASSASGNEKLFF

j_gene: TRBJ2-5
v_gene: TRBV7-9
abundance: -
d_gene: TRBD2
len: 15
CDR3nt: TGTGCCAGCAGCCGTCCGGGGAGGGGCCAAGAGACCCAGTACTTC
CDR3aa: CASSRPGRGQETQYF

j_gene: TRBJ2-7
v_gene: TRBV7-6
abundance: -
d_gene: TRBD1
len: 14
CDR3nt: TGTGCCAGCAGCGGCGGGACAGGGCCCTACGAGCAGTACTTC
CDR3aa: CASSGGTGPYEQYF

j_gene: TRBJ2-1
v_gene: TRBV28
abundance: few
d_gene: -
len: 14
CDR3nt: TGTGCCAGCAGTCCCCCAGTAGTAGGCAATGAGCAGTTCTTC
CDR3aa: CASSPPVVGNEQFF

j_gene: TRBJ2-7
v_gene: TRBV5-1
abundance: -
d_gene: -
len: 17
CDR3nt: TGCGCCAGCAGCTTCGGTGACTCCCCGTCCGTCCCTTACGAGCAGTACTTC
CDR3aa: CASSFGDSPSVPYEQYF

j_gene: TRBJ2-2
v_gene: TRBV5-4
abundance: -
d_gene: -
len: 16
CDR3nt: TGTGCCAGCAGCTCTTTACCTAATTCTTACACCGGGGAGCTGTTTTTT
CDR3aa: CASSSLPNSYTGELFF

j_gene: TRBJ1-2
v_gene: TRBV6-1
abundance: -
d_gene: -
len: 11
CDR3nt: TGTGCCAGCATTCGGGACTATGGCTACACCTTC
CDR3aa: CASIRDYGYTF

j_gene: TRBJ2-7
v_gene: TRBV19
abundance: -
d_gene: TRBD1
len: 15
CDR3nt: TGTGCCAGTAGTCTTAAGACAGGGGGGTTCCACGAGCAGTACTTC
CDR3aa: CASSLKTGGFHEQYF

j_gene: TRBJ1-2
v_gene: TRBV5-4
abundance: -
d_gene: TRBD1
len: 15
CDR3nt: TGTGCCAGCAGCCTACCGGGACAGGGAACTTATGGCTACACCTTC
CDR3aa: CASSLPGQGTYGYTF

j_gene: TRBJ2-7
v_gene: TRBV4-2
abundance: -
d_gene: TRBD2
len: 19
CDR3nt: TGTGCCAGCAGCCAAGATCGGCGACTAGCGGGAGGGCCGGAGTACGAGCAGTACTTC
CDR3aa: CASSQDRRLAGGPEYEQYF

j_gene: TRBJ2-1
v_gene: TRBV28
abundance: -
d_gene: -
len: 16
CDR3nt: TGTGCCAGCAGTCCACCCTTACGGACGTTCTACAATGAGCAGTTCTTC
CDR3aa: CASSPPLRTFYNEQFF

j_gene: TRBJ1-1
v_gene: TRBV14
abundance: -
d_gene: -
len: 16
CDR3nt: TGTGCCAGCAGTCCCGACCCCGGGGGAGGGAAGACTGGGGCTTTCTTT
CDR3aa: CASSPDPGGGKTGAFF